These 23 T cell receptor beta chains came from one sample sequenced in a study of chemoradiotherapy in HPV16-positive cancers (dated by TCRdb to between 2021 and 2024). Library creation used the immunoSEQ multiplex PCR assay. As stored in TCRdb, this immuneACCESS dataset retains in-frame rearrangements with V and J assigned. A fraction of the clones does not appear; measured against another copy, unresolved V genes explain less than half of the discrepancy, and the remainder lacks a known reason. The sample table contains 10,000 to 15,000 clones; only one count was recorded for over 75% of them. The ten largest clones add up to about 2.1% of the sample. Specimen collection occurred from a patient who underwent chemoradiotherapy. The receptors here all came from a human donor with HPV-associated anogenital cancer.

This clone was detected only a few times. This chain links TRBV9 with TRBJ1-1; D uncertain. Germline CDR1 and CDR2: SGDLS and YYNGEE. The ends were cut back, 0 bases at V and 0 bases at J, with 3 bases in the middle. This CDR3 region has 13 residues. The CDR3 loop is CASSVELNTEAFF. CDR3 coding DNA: TGTGCCAGCAGCGTAGAGTTGAACACTGAAGCTTTCTTT.

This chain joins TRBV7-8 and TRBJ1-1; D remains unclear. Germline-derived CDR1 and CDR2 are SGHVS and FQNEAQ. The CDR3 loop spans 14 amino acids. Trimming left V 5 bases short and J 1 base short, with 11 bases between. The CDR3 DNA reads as TGTGCCAGCAGCCCGATCGCGGGGAACACTGAAGCTTTCTTT. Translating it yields CASSPIAGNTEAFF.

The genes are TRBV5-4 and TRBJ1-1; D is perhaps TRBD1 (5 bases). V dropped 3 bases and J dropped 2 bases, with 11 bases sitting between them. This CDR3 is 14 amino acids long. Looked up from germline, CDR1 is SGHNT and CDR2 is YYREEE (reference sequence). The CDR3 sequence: CASSSRDGNTEAFF. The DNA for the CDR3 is TGTGCCAGCAGCTCCCGGGACGGAAACACTGAAGCTTTCTTT.

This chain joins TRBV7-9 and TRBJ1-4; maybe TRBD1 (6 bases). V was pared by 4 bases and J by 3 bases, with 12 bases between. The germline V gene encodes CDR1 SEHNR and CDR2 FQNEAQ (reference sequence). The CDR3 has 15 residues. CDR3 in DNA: TGTGCCAGCAGCTCTACAGGGTTTGCTAATGAAAAACTGTTTTTT. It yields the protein CASSSTGFANEKLFF. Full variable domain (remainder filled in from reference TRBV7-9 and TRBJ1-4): DTGVSQNPRHKITKRGQNVTFRCDPISEHNRLYWYRQTLGQGPEFLTYFQNEAQLEKSRLLSDRFSAERPKGSFSTLEIQRTEQGDSAMYLCASSSTGFANEKLFFGSGTQLSVL.

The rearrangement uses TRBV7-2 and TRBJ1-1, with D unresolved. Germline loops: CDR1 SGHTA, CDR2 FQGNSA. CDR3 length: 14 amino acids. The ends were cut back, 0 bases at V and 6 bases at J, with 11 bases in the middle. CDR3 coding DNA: TGTGCCAGCAGCTTAGCGGTCGTGGGAGCTGAAGCTTTCTTT. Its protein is CASSLAVVGAEAFF.

The CDR3 coding sequence is TGTGCCAGCAGCTTGACCGGGGGGGGATTGAATGAGCAGTTCTTC. Its translation is CASSLTGGGLNEQFF. The rearrangement joins TRBV5-4 to TRBJ2-1; 8 bases fit TRBD2. V was pared by 1 base and J by 7 bases, with 7 bases of the junction left unmatched. CDR3 size: 15 residues. Germline CDR1 reads SGHNT; CDR2 reads YYREEE (reference sequence).

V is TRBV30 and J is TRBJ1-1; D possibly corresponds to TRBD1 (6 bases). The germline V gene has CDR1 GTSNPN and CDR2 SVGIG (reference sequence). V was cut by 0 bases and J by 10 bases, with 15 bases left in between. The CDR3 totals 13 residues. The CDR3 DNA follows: TGTGCCTGGAGTGTACGAGGGCAGGGGCGAGCTTTCTTT. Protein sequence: CAWSVRGQGRAFF.

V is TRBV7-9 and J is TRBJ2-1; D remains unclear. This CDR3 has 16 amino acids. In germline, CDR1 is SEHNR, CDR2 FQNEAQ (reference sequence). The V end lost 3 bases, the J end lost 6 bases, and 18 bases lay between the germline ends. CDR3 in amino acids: CASSFAIGTLGNEQFF. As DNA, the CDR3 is TGTGCCAGCAGCTTCGCTATTGGTACTCTCGGCAATGAGCAGTTCTTC.

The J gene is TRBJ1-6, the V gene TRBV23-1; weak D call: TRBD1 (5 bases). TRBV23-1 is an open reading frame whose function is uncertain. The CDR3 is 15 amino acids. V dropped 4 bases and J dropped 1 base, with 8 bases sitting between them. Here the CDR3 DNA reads TGCGCCAGCAGTCGGTGGGGGTCCTATAATTCACCCCTCCACTTT. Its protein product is CASSRWGSYNSPLHF.

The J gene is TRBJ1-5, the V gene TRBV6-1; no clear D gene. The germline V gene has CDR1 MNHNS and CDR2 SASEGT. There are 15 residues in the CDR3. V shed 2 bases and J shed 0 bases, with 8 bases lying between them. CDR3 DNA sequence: TGTGCCAGCAGTGAACCCCCCCATAGCAATCAGCCCCAGCATTTT. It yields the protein CASSEPPHSNQPQHF.

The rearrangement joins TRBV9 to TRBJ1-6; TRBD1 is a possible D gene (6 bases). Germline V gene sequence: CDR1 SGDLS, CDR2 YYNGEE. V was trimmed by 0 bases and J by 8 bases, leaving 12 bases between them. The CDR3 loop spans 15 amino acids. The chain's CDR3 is CASSVGGRGDSPLHF. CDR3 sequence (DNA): TGTGCCAGCAGCGTAGGTGGCAGGGGTGATTCACCCCTCCACTTT.

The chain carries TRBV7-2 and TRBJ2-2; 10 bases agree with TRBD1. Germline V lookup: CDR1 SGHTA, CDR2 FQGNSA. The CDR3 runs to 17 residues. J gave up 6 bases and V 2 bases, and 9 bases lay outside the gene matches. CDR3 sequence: CASSLIPTGGRAGELFF. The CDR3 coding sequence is TGTGCCAGCAGCTTAATTCCGACAGGGGGCAGGGCCGGGGAGCTGTTTTTT.

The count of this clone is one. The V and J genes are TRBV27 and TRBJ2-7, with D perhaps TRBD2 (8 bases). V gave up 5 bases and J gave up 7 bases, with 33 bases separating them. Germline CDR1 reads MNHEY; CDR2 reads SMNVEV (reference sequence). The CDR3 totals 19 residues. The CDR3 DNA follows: TGTGCCAGCAGTCCCAGGGGGGGGCGCGAGCGGGGGAGGTCTGGAGAGCAGTACTTC. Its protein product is CASSPRGGRERGRSGEQYF.

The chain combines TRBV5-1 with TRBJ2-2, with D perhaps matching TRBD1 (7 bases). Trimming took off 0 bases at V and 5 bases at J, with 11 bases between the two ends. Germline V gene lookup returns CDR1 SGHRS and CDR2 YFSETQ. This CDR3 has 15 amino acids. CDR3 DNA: TGCGCCAGCAGCTTGGACCCAGGGGGGACCGGGGAGCTGTTTTTT. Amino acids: CASSLDPGGTGELFF. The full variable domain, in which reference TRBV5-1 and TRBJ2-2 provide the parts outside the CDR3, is KAGVTQTPRYLIKTRGQQVTLSCSPISGHRSVSWYQQTPGQGLQFLFEYFSETQRNKGNFPGRFSGRQFSNSRSEMNVSTLELGDSALYLCASSLDPGGTGELFFGEGSRLTVL.

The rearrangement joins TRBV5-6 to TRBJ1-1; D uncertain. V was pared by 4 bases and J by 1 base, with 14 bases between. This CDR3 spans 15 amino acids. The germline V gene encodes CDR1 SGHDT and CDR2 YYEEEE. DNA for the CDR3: TGTGCCAGCAGCCGGAACCGTATCCAGAACACTGAAGCTTTCTTT. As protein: CASSRNRIQNTEAFF.

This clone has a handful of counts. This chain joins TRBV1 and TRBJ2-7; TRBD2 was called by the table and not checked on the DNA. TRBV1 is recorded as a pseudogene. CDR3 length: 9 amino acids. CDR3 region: CTAENEQYF. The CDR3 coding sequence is TGCACCGCCGAGAACGAGCAGTACTTC.

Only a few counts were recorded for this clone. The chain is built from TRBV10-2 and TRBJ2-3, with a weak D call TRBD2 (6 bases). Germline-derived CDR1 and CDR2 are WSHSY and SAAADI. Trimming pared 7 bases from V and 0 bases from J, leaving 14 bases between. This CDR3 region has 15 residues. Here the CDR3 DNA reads TGCGCCAGCATGCGGGGAGCCTCTAGCACAGATACGCAGTATTTT. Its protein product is CASMRGASSTDTQYF.

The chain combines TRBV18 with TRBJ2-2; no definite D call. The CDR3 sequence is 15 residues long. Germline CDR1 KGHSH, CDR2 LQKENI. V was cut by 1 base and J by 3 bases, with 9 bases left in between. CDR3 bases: TGTGCCAGCTCACCACTGACCAGCTACACCGGGGAGCTGTTTTTT. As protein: CASSPLTSYTGELFF.

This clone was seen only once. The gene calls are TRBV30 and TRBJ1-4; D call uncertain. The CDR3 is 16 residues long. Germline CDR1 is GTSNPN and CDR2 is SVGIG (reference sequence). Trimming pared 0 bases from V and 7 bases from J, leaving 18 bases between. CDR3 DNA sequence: TGTGCCTGGAGTGTAGGGTTGTCGAGACGGTCTGAAAAACTGTTTTTT. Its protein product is CAWSVGLSRRSEKLFF.

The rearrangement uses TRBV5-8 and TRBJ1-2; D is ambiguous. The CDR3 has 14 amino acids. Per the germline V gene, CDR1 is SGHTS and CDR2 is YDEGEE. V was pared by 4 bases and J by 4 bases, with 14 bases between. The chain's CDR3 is CASSPQGWGYGYTF. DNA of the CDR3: TGTGCCAGCAGCCCCCAAGGGTGGGGCTATGGCTACACCTTC.

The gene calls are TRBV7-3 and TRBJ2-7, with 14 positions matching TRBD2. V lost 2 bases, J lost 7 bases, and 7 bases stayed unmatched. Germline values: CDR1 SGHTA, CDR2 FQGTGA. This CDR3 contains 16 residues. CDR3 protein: CASSLSGTSGGTEQYF. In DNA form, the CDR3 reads TGTGCCAGCAGCTTATCCGGGACTAGCGGGGGTACGGAGCAGTACTTC.

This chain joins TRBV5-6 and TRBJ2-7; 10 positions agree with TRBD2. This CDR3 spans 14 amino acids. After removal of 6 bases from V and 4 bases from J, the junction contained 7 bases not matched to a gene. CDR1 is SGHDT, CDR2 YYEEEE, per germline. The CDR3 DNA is TGTGCCAGCATCAAGACTAGCGGGCGTTACGAGCAGTACTTC. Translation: CASIKTSGRYEQYF.

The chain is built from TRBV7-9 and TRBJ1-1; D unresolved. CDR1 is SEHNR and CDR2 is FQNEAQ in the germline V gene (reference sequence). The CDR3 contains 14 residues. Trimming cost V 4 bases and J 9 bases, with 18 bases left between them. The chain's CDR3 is CASSYNGERNKAFF. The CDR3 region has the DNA TGTGCCAGCAGCTACAACGGAGAGAGAAACAAAGCTTTCTTT.